This TCR beta chain was found in a study of T cells in Graves' hyperthyroidism and ophthalmopathy. TCR beta CDR3 region amplification was performed from RNA transcripts. RT-PCR in the first round (using the HTBI primer set) targeted the TCR CDR3. TCRdb analysed the multiplex PCR reads with MiXCR anew, one entry per CDR3 protein. The repertoire holds approximately 330,000 distinct CDR3 sequences, with roughly 13% as singletons. The CDR3 covers 16 residues. Deletions cut 5 bases from V and 1 base from J, with 16 bases between. The germline V gene has CDR1 MDHEN and CDR2 SYDVKM. This clonotype was picked up a small number of times.

Material for sequencing was blood. This rearrangement joins TRBV28 to TRBJ2-3, with a tentative D call TRBD2 (5 bases). This TCR was sampled from a woman in her 40s with Graves' ophthalmopathy. This CDR3 reads CASSPPSSLGTDTQYF. As DNA, the CDR3 is TGTGCCAGCAGTCCCCCTAGCTCGCTGGGCACAGATACGCAGTATTTT.